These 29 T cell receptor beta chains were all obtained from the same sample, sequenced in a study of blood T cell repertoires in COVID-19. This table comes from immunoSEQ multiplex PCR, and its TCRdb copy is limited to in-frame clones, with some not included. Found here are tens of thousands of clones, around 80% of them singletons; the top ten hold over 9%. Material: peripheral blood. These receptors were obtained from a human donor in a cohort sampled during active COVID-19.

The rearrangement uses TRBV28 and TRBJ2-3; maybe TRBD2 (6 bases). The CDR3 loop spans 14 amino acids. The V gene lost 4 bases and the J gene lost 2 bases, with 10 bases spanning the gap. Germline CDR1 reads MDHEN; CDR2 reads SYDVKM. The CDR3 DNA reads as TGTGCCAGCAGTTCCCGGGAGTTCACAGATACGCAGTATTTT. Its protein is CASSSREFTDTQYF.

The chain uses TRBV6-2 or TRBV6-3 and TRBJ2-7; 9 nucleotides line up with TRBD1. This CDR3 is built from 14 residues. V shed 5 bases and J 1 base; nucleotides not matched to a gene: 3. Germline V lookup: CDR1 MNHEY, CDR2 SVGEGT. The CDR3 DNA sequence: TGTGCCAGCAGTCGACAGGGGGGTTCCTACGAGCAGTACTTC. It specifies CASSRQGGSYEQYF.

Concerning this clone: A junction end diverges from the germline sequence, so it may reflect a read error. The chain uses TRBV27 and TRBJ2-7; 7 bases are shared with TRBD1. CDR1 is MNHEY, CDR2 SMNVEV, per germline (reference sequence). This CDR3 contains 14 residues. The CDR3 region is CAGSVGQDPYEQYF. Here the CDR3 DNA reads TGTGCCGGCAGTGTAGGACAGGACCCCTACGAGCAGTACTTC.

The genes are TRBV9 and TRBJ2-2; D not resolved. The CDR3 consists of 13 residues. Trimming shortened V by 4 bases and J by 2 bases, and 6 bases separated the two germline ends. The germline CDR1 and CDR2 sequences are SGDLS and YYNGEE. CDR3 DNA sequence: TGTGCCAGCAGCCCCCATAACACCGGGGAGCTGTTTTTT. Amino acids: CASSPHNTGELFF.

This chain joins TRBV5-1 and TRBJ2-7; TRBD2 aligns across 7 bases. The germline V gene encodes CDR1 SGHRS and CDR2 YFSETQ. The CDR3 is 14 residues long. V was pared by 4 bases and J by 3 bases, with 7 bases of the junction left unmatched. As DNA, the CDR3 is TGCGCCAGCAGCCAGGCGGGAGTAGGCTACGAGCAGTACTTC. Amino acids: CASSQAGVGYEQYF.

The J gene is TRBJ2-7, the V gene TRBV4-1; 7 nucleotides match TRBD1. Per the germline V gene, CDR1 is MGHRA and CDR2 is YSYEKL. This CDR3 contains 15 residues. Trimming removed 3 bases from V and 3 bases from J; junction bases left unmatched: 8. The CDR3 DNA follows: TGCGCCAGCAGCCAGGGGACAGCCGGGATCTACGAGCAGTACTTC. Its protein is CASSQGTAGIYEQYF.

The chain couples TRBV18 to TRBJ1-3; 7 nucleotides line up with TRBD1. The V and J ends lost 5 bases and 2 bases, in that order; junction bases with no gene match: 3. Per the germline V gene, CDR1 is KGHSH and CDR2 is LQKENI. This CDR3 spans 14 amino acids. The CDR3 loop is CASSFDRAGNTIYF. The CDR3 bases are TGTGCCAGCTCATTTGACAGGGCTGGAAACACCATATATTTT.

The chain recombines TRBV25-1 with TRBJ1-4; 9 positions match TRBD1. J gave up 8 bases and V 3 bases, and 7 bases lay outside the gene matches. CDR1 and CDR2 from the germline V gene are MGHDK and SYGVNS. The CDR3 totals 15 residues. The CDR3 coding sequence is TGTGCCAGCAGTGATTGGGACAGGGATGGAGAAAAACTGTTTTTT. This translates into CASSDWDRDGEKLFF.

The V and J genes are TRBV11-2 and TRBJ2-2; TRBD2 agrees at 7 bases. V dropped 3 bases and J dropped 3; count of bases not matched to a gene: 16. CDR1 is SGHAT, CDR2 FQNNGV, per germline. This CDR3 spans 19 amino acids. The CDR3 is CASSFPLIGRERYTGELFF. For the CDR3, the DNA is TGTGCCAGCAGCTTCCCCCTAATCGGGCGGGAGAGGTACACCGGGGAGCTGTTTTTT.

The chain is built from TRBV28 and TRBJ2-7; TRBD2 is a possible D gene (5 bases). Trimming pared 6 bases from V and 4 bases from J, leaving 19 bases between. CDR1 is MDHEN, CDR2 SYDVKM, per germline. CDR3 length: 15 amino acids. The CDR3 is CASRPSSDWGYEQYF. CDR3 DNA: TGTGCCAGCAGGCCTAGCTCCGACTGGGGTTACGAGCAGTACTTC. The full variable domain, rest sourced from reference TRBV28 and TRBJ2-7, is DVKVTQSSRYLVKRTGEKVFLECVQDMDHENMFWYRQDPGLGLRLIYFSYDVKMKEKGDIPEGYSVSREKKERFSLILESASTNQTSMYLCASRPSSDWGYEQYFGPGTRLTVT.

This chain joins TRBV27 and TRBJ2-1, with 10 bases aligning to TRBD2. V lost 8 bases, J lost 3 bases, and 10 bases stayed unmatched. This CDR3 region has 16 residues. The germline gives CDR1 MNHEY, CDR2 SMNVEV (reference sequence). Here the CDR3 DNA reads TGTGCCAGCTACGACACCGGGACTAGCGTCTACAATGAGCAGTTCTTC. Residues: CASYDTGTSVYNEQFF.

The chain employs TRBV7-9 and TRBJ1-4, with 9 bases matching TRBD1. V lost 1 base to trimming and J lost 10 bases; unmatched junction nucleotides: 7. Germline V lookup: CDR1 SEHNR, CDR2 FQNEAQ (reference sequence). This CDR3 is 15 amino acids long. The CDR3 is CASSLGTGAYGKLFF. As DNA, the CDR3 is TGTGCCAGCAGCTTAGGGACAGGGGCCTACGGAAAACTGTTTTTT.

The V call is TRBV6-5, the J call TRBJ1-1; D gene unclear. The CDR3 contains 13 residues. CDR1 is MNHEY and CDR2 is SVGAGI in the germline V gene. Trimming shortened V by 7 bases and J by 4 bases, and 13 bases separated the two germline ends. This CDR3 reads CASTYATGTEAFF. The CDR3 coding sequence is TGTGCCAGCACCTACGCGACGGGCACTGAAGCTTTCTTT.

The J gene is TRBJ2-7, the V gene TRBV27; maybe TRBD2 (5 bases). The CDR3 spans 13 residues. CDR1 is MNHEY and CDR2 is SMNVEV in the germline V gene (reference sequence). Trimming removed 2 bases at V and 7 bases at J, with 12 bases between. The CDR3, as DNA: TGTGCCAGCAGTTTACGGGGATTCGGGGAGCAGTACTTC. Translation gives CASSLRGFGEQYF.

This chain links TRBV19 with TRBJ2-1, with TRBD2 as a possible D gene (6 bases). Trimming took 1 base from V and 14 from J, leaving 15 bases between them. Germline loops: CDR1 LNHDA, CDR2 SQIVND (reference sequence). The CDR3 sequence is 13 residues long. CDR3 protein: CASSIGREGGKFF. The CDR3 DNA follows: TGTGCCAGTAGTATAGGGAGGGAAGGCGGAAAGTTCTTC. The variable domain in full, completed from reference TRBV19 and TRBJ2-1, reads DGGITQSPKYLFRKEGQNVTLSCEQNLNHDAMYWYRQDPGQGLRLIYYSQIVNDFQKGDIAEGYSVSREKKESFPLTVTSAQKNPTAFYLCASSIGREGGKFFGPGTRLTVL.

The CDR3 DNA is TGTGCCTCACCGGGACAGGTGATTGGTGATATGGGGGAGCTGTTTTTT. It is translated as CASPGQVIGDMGELFF. The V and J genes are TRBV30 and TRBJ2-2; TRBD1 matches 8 bases. V lost 7 bases and J lost 8; bases outside the gene matches: 18. From germline, CDR1 is GTSNPN and CDR2 SVGIG (reference sequence). The CDR3 covers 16 residues.

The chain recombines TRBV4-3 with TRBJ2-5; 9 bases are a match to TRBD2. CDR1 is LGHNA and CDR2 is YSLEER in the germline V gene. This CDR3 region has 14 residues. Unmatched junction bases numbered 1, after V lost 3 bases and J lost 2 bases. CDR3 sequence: CASSQSGGQETQYF. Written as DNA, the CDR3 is TGCGCCAGCAGCCAGAGCGGGGGGCAAGAGACCCAGTACTTC.

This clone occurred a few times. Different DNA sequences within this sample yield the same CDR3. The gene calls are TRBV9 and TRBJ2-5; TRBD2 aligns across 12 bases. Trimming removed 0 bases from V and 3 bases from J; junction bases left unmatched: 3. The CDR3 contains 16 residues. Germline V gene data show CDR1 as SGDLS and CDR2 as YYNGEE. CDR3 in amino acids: CASSVGLAGGKETQYF. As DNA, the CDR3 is TGTGCCAGCAGCGTAGGTCTAGCGGGGGGGAAAGAGACCCAGTACTTC.

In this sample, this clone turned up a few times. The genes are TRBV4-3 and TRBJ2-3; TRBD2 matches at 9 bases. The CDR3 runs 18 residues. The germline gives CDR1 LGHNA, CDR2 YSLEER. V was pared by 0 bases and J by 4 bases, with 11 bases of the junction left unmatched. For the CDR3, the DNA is TGCGCCAGCAGCCAAGATGAGATAGCGGGGGAAGTTTCAGATACGCAGTATTTT. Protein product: CASSQDEIAGEVSDTQYF.

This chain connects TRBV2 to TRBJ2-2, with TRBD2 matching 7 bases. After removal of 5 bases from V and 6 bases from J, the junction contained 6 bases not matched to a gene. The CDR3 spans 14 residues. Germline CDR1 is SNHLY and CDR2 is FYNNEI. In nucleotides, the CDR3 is TGTGCCAGCAGTTGGACTAGTAGTCCCGGGGAGCTGTTTTTT. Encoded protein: CASSWTSSPGELFF.

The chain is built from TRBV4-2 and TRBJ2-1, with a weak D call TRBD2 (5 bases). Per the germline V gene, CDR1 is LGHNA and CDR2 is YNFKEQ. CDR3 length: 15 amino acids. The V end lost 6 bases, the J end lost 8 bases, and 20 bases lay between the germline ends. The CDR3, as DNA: TGTGCCAGCAGTCCTACGCGGGTCCTTCCTCATGAGCAGTTCTTC. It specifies CASSPTRVLPHEQFF.

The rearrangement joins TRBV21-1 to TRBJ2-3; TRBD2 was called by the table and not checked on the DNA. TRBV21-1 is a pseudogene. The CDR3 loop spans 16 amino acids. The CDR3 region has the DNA TGTGCCAGCAGCAAAGTACGACTTCCTGACACAGATACGCAGTATTTT. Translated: CASSKVRLPDTDTQYF.

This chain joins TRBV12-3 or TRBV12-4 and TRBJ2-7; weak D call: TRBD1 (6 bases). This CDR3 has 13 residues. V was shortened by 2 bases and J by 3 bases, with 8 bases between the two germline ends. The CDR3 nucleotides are TGTGCCAGCAGTTTAAGACAGGACTACGAGCAGTACTTC. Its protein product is CASSLRQDYEQYF.

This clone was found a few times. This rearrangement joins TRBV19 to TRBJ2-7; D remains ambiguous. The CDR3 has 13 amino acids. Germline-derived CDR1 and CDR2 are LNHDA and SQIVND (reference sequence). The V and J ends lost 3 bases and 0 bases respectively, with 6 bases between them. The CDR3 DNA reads TGTGCCAGTAGTATCCAGATCTCCTACGAGCAGTACTTC. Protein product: CASSIQISYEQYF.

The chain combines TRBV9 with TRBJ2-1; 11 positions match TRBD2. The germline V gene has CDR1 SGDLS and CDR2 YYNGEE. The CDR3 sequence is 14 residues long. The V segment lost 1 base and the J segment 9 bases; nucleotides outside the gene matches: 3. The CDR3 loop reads CASSVTSGGFEQFF. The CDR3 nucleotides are TGTGCCAGCAGCGTAACTAGCGGGGGATTTGAGCAGTTCTTC.

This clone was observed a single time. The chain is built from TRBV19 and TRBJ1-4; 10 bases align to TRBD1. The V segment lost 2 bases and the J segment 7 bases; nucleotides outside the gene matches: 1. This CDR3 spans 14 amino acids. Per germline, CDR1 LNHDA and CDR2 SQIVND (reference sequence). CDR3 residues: CASSIWDRGEKLFF. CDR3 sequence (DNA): TGTGCCAGTAGTATATGGGACAGGGGTGAAAAACTGTTTTTT.

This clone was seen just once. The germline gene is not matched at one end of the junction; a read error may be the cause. CDR3 region: CASNEKLAGSYNEQFF. The DNA of the CDR3 is TGTGCCAGCAATGAAAAACTAGCGGGGTCTTACAATGAGCAGTTCTTC. V usage is TRBV2 and J usage is TRBJ2-1, with TRBD2 identical over 10 bases. The CDR3 covers 16 residues. Germline loops: CDR1 SNHLY, CDR2 FYNNEI.

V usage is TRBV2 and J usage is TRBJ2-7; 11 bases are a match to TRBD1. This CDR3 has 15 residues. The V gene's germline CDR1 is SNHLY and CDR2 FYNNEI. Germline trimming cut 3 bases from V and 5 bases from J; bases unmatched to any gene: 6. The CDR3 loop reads CASSDYPGQGDEQYF. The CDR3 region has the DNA TGTGCCAGCAGTGATTACCCGGGACAGGGGGACGAGCAGTACTTC. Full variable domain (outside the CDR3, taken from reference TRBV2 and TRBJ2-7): EPEVTQTPSHQVTQMGQEVILRCVPISNHLYFYWYRQILGQKVEFLVSFYNNEISEKSEIFDDQFSVERPDGSNFTLKIRSTKLEDSAMYFCASSDYPGQGDEQYFGPGTRLTVT.

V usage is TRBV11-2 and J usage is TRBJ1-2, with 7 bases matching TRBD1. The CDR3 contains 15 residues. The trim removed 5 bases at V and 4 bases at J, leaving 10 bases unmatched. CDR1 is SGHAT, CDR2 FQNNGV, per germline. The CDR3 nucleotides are TGTGCCAGCAGCCGCCTCGAGGGGACAGCCTATGGCTACACCTTC. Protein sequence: CASSRLEGTAYGYTF.